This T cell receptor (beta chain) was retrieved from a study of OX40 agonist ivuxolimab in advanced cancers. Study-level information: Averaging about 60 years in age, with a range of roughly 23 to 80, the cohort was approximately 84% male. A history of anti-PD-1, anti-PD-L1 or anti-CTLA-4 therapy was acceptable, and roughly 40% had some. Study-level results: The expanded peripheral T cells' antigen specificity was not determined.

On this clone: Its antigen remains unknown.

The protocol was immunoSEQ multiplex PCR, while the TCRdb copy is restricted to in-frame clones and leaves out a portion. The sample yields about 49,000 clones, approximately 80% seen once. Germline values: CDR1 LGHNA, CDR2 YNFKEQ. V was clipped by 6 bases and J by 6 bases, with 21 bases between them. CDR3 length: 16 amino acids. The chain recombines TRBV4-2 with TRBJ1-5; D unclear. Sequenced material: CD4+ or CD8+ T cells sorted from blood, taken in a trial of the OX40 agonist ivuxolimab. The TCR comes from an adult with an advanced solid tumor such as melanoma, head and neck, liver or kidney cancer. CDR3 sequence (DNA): TGTGCCAGCAGTCCCGGAACTGAGAGTAGAGCTCAGCCCCAGCATTTT. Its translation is CASSPGTESRAQPQHF.